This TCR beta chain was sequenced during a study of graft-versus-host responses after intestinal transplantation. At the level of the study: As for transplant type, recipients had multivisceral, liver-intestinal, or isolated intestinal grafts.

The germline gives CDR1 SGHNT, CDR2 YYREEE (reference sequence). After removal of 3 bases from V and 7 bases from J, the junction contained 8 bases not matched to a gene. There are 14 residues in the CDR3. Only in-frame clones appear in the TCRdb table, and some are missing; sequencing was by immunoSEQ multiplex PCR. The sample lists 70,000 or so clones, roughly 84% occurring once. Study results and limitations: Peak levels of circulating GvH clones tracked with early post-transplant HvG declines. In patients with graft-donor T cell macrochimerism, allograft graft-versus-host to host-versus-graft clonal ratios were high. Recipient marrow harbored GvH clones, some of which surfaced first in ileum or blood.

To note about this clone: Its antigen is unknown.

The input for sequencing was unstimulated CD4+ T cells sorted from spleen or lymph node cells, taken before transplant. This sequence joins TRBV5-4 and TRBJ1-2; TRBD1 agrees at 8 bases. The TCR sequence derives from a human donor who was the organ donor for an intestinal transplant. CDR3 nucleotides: TGTGCCAGCAGCTCAAGGACAGGGCTCGCTGGCTACACCTTC. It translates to CASSSRTGLAGYTF.